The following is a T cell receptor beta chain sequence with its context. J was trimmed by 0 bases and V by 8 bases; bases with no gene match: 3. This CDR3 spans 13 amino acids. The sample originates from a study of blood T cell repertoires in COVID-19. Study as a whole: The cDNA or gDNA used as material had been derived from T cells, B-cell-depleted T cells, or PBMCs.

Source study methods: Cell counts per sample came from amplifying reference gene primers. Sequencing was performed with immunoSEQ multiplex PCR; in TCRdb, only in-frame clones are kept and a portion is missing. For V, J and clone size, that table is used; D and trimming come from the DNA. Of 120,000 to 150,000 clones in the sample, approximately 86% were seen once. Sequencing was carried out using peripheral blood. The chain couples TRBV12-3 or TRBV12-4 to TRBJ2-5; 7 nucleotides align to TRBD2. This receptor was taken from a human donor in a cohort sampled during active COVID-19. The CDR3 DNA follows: TGTGCCAGCTACGGACTAGACCAAGAGACCCAGTACTTC. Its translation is CASYGLDQETQYF.